This TCR beta chain was profiled in a study of CD8+CD57+ T cells in acquired aplastic anemia. General study points: Between patients and controls, twenty-nine CD8+ CDR3 sequences were found in common.

For this clonotype: Its antigen remains unknown.

V lost 3 bases, J lost 0 bases, and 2 bases stayed unmatched. CDR3 length: 17 residues. Germline CDR1 SGHTA, CDR2 FQGNSA. Investigators profiled TCR beta VDJ and CDR3 from genomic DNA template. TCRdb reprocessed the reads via MiXCR and lists one record per CDR3 protein. The table lists a few hundred thousand distinct CDR3 sequences, 55% to 65% of them singletons, with 6.5% to 10% in the top ten. The source material was sorted CD4+, CD8+, or CD8+CD57+ T cells (not recorded which) from PBMCs. The TCR comes from a human donor with severe aplastic anemia or a healthy control (not recorded which). The V gene is TRBV7-2, the J gene TRBJ2-6; 10 bases are shared with TRBD1. DNA of the CDR3: TGTGCCAGCAGCTTGGACAGGGGGGGCTCTGGGGCCAACGTCCTGACTTTC. It encodes CASSLDRGGSGANVLTF.